This paragraph reports one T cell receptor (beta chain). What it recognizes is unknown. This sample is drawn from a study of post-analysis software for immune sequencing data. On the study more broadly: Disease trajectories encompassed relapsing-remitting, secondary progressive and progressive-relapsing multiple sclerosis.

Study observations and caveats: Samples from a shared batch, those prepared together, strongly co-clustered by F measure. Elevated frequency relative to controls characterized four or five TRBV segments in patients, TRBV5-6, TRBV5-1 and TRBV20-1 among them. Compared against controls, patients with multiple sclerosis displayed significantly lower normalized Chao1 diversity.

Every TCR beta cDNA library bore unique molecular identifiers. The authors obtained 500,000 or so cDNA molecules from about 0.94 to 9.7 million T cells. TCRdb independently ran MiXCR on the PCR reads; one entry per CDR3 protein. Of hundreds of thousands of distinct CDR3 sequences listed, roughly 58% were seen once; the top ten hold around 4.5%. This CDR3 spans 15 amino acids. CDR1 and CDR2 from the germline V gene are MNHEY and SVGAGI. Germline trimming cut 6 bases from V and 8 bases from J; bases unmatched to any gene: 11. Sequenced material: blood. The receptor's source is a girl aged 10 to 17 with multiple sclerosis. The chain couples TRBV6-5 to TRBJ2-1, with 9 bases aligning to TRBD2. The CDR3 region has the DNA TGTGCCAGCAGCACGACAGCGGGGGGCGACGATGAGCAGTTCTTC. Protein sequence: CASSTTAGGDDEQFF.